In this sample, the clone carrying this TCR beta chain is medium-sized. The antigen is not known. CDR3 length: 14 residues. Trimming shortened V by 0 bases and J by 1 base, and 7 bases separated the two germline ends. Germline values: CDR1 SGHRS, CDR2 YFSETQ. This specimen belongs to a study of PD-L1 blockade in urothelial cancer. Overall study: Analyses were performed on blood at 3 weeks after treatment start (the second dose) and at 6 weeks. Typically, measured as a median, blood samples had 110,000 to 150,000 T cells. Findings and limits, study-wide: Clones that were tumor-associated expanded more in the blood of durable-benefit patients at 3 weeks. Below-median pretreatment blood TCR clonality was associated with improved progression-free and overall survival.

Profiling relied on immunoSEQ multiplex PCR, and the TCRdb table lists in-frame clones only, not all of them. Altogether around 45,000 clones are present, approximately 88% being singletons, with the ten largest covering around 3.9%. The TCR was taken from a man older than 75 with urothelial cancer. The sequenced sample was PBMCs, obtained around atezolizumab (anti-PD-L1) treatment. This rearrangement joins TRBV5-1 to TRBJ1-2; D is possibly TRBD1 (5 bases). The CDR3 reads CASSLVDSNYGYTF. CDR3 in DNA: TGCGCCAGCAGCTTGGTTGACAGTAACTATGGCTACACCTTC.